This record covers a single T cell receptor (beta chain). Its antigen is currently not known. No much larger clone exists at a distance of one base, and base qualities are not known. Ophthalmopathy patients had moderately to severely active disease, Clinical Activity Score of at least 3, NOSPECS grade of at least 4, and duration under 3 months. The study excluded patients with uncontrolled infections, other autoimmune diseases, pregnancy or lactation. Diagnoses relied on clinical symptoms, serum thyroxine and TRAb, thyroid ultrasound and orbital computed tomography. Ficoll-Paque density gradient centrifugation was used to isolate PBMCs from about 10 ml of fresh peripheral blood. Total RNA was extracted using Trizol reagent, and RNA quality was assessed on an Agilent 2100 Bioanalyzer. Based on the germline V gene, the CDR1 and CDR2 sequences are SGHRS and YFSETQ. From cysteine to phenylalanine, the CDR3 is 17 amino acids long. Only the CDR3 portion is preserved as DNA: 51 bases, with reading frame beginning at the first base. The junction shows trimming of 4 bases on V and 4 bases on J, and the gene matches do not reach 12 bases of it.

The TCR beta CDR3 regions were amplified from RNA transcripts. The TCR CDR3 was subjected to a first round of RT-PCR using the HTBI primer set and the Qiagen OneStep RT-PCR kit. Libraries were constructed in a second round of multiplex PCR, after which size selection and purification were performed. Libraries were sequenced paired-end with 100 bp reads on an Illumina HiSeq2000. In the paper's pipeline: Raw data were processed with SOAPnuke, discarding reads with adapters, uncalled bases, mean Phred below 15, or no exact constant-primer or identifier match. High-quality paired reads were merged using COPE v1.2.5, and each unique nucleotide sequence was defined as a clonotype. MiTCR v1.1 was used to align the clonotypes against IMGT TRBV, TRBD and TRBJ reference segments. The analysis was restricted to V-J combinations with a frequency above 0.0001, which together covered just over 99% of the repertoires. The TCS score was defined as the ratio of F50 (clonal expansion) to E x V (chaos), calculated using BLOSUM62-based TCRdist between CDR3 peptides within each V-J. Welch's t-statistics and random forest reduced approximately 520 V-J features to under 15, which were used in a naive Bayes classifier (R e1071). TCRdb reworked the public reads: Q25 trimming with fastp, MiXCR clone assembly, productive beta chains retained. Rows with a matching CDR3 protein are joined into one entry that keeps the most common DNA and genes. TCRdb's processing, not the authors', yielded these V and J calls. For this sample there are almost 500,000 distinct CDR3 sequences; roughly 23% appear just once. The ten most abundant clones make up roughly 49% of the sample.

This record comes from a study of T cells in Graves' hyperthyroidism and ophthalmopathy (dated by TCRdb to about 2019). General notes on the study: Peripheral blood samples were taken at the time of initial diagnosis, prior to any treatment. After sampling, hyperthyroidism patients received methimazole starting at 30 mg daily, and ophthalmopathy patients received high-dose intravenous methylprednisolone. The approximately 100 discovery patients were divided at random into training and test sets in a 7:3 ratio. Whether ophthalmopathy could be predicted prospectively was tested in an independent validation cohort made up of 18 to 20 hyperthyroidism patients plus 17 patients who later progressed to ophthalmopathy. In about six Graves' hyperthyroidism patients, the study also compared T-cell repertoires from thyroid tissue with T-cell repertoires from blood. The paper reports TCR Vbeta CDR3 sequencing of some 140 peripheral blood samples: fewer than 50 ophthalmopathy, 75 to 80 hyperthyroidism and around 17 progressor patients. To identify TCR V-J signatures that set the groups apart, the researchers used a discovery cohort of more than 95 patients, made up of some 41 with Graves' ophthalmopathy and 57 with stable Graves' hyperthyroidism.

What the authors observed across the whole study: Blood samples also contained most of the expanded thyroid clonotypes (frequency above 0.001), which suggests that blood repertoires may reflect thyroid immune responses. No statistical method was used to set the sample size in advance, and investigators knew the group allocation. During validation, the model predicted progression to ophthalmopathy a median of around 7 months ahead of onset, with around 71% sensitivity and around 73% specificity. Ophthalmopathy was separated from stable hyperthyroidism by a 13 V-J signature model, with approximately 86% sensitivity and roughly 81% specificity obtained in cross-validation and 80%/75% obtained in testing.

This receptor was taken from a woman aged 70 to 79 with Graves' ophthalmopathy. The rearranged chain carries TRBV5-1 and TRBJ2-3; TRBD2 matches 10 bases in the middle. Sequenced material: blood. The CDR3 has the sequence CASSPSLAGVGADTQYF. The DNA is TGCGCCAGCAGCCCCTCCCTAGCGGGAGTGGGTGCAGATACGCAGTATTTT.